The 20 T cell receptor beta chains below were found in one sample sequenced in a study of shared clonotypes between healthy human individuals. Data came from immunoSEQ multiplex PCR; TCRdb stores just in-frame clones and leaves some out. The table records hundreds of thousands of clones, 75% to 85% of them present only once. Sequencing was carried out using PBMCs. Receptors originate from a woman aged 40 to 50 in good health. Some clones in this sample may be carry-over from other donors' samples.

The V and J genes are TRBV19 and TRBJ1-1; TRBD1 might be the D (5 bases). The germline V gene encodes CDR1 LNHDA and CDR2 SQIVND (reference sequence). This CDR3 has 14 residues. Trimming stripped 1 base from V and 7 bases from J, with 13 bases between. In nucleotides, the CDR3 is TGTGCCAGTAGTATAGCCGGACAAGGAAATGAAGCTTTCTTT. Translating gives CASSIAGQGNEAFF.

This chain's CDR3 is CASSKGQLSTEAFF. The CDR3 DNA follows: TGTGCCAGTAGTAAAGGACAGCTTTCCACTGAAGCTTTCTTT. J is TRBJ1-1 and V is TRBV19, with a possible D match to TRBD1 (6 bases). Deletions cut 4 bases from V and 4 bases from J, with 13 bases between. CDR1 is LNHDA and CDR2 is SQIVND in the germline V gene (reference sequence). The CDR3 runs to 14 residues.

This chain connects TRBV1 to TRBJ2-3; the table gives TRBD2 as D, unverified against the DNA. TRBV1 is tagged as a pseudogene. The CDR3 runs 15 residues. Here the CDR3 reads CTSSHFSGRADTQYF. The CDR3 DNA reads TGCACCAGCAGCCATTTTAGCGGGAGGGCAGATACGCAGTATTTT.

This chain uses TRBV7-2 with TRBJ2-2, with D perhaps TRBD1 or TRBD2 (8 bases each). CDR3 length: 16 residues. Trimming removed 5 bases at V and 3 bases at J, with 16 bases between. Germline CDR1 SGHTA, CDR2 FQGNSA. CDR3 nucleotide sequence: TGTGCCAGCAGCCTTAGCGGGACAGGCTACACCGGGGAGCTGTTTTTT. This sequence encodes CASSLSGTGYTGELFF.

This clone is a singleton in its sample. Other DNA sequences in the same sample also yield this CDR3. This chain links TRBV18 with TRBJ1-4; weak D call: TRBD1 (6 bases). This CDR3 has 14 amino acids. V lost 2 bases and J 5 bases, leaving 9 bases between the germline ends. Germline values: CDR1 KGHSH, CDR2 LQKENI. CDR3 protein: CASSPSGGNEKLFF. The CDR3 nucleotides are TGTGCCAGCTCACCATCCGGGGGCAATGAAAAACTGTTTTTT.

The gene calls are TRBV5-1 and TRBJ1-4, with TRBD1 as a possible D gene (5 bases). Per the germline V gene, CDR1 is SGHRS and CDR2 is YFSETQ. The germline V and J ends were trimmed by 0 bases and 11 bases, with 11 bases remaining between them. CDR3 size: 13 residues. Here the CDR3 reads CASSLGDLGKLFF. CDR3 coding DNA: TGCGCCAGCAGCTTGGGGGACCTGGGGAAACTGTTTTTT.

This clone was detected only a few times. The same CDR3 also results from other DNA sequences found in this sample. The V and J genes are TRBV5-1 and TRBJ2-3; perhaps TRBD2 as D (6 bases). The CDR3 runs to 14 residues. V was shortened by 1 base and J by 6 bases, with 12 bases between the two germline ends. The germline CDR1 and CDR2 sequences are SGHRS and YFSETQ. This chain's CDR3 is CASSLIPGDDTQYF. The CDR3 DNA sequence: TGCGCCAGCAGCTTGATTCCGGGAGATGATACGCAGTATTTT.

This chain links TRBV5-1 with TRBJ1-2, with 8 bases aligning to TRBD1. This CDR3 region has 15 residues. Trimming took 4 bases from V and 3 from J; bases not matched to a gene: 8. CDR1 is SGHRS, CDR2 YFSETQ, per germline. This CDR3 reads CASSRTGSEYYGYTF. The CDR3 DNA follows: TGCGCCAGCAGCCGGACAGGGTCTGAGTACTATGGCTACACCTTC.

This chain joins TRBV4-2 and TRBJ2-7, with TRBD2 matching 9 bases. With V trimmed by 6 bases and J by 3 bases, 9 bases remained unmatched. The CDR3 sequence is 15 residues long. Germline V CDR1 and CDR2: LGHNA, YNFKEQ. In DNA, the CDR3 is TGTGCCAGCAGTCCACTCATAGCGGGGGACTACGAGCAGTACTTC. Translation: CASSPLIAGDYEQYF.

The CDR3 DNA follows: TGTGCCAGCAGCTCAGGGGTCCTATACACCGGGGAGCTGTTTTTT. Protein product: CASSSGVLYTGELFF. The V and J genes are TRBV7-4 and TRBJ2-2; D possibly corresponds to TRBD1 (6 bases). CDR1 and CDR2 (germline): SGHVT, SQSDAQ. Between the trimmed V and J ends, which lost 4 bases and 3 bases, there was a span of 12 bases. CDR3 length: 15 amino acids.

V and J are TRBV19 and TRBJ1-6; TRBD1 aligns across 7 bases. The V and J ends lost 4 bases and 5 bases, in that order; junction bases with no gene match: 8. The CDR3 extends over 16 amino acids. Germline values: CDR1 LNHDA, CDR2 SQIVND (reference sequence). CDR3 sequence: CASSTLRDRNNSPLHF. CDR3 in DNA: TGTGCCAGTAGTACCCTCCGGGACAGAAATAATTCACCCCTCCACTTT.

This clone is a singleton in its sample. This rearrangement joins TRBV4-1 to TRBJ2-5; D not certain. Trimming pared 1 base from V and 4 bases from J, leaving 7 bases between. CDR1 is MGHRA and CDR2 is YSYEKL in the germline V gene. CDR3 length equals 13 residues. DNA of the CDR3: TGCGCCAGCAGCCAAGTTTACGGAGAGACCCAGTACTTC. It specifies CASSQVYGETQYF.

This clone was observed a few times. This chain's CDR3 is CACAPGQPNYGYTF. In DNA, the CDR3 is TGTGCCTGCGCCCCCGGACAGCCGAACTATGGCTACACCTTC. The gene calls are TRBV5-8 and TRBJ1-2; TRBD1 might be the D (6 bases). Between the trimmed V and J ends, which lost 10 bases and 2 bases, there was a span of 18 bases. CDR1 is SGHTS, CDR2 YDEGEE, per germline. The CDR3 is made up of 14 amino acids.

This chain links TRBV27 with TRBJ2-7; no definite D call. V was clipped by 3 bases and J by 2 bases, with 11 bases between them. Germline assignment: CDR1 MNHEY and CDR2 SMNVEV (reference sequence). The CDR3 covers 14 residues. The CDR3 protein is CASSFGSTTYEQYF. Written as DNA, the CDR3 is TGTGCCAGCAGTTTTGGATCTACAACCTACGAGCAGTACTTC.

This clone has more than one count but fewer than ten. CDR3 nucleotide sequence: TGTGCCAGTAGTATGCTGTCTAGCGAGGTCAATGAGCAGTTCTTC. This sequence encodes CASSMLSSEVNEQFF. The V call is TRBV19, the J call TRBJ2-1; tentatively, D is TRBD2 (6 bases). Looked up from germline, CDR1 is LNHDA and CDR2 is SQIVND (reference sequence). Trimming removed 3 bases at V and 6 bases at J, with 15 bases between. CDR3 length equals 15 residues.

The rearrangement uses TRBV7-2 and TRBJ2-5, with 8 bases matching TRBD1. CDR3 size: 14 residues. CDR1 is SGHTA, CDR2 FQGNSA, per germline. Trimming cost V 3 bases and J 11 bases; bases outside gene matches: 11. The CDR3, as DNA: TGTGCCAGCAGCTTCTCCCAGGGGGCGAAAGAGCAGTACTTC. Its protein is CASSFSQGAKEQYF.

The gene calls are TRBV27 and TRBJ2-4, with D possibly TRBD1 on 6 matching bases. Trimming took off 6 bases at V and 0 bases at J, with 12 bases between the two ends. There are 15 residues in the CDR3. Germline lookup yields CDR1 MNHEY and CDR2 SMNVEV (reference sequence). Here the CDR3 reads CASRPGQLAKNIQYF. The CDR3 nucleotides read TGTGCCAGCAGACCCGGACAGCTAGCCAAAAACATTCAGTACTTC.

The chain employs TRBV27 and TRBJ2-7; 14 positions match TRBD2. Germline-derived CDR1 and CDR2 are MNHEY and SMNVEV (reference sequence). The CDR3 length is 16 residues. V lost 2 bases and J lost 4; bases outside the gene matches: 4. The CDR3 DNA sequence: TGTGCCAGCAGTTTAAAGGGACTAGCGGGAGAATACGAGCAGTACTTC. This encodes CASSLKGLAGEYEQYF.

This clone was seen just once. V gene TRBV2 combines with J gene TRBJ1-2, with TRBD1 as a possible D gene (5 bases). Trimming removed 10 bases from V and 2 bases from J, with 17 bases in between. CDR1 is SNHLY and CDR2 is FYNNEI in the germline V gene. The CDR3 spans 14 residues. The CDR3 nucleotides read TGTGCCAACCCCGAGACCGGGGGGAACTATGGCTACACCTTC. Translation gives CANPETGGNYGYTF.

The chain joins TRBV5-1 to TRBJ2-1, with a weak D call TRBD2 (6 bases). Germline CDR1 is SGHRS and CDR2 is YFSETQ. V shed 0 bases and J shed 5 bases, with 12 bases lying between them. This CDR3 has 15 amino acids. The DNA for the CDR3 is TGCGCCAGCAGCTTGGCCTCTAGCGCTAACAATGAGCAGTTCTTC. This codes for CASSLASSANNEQFF.